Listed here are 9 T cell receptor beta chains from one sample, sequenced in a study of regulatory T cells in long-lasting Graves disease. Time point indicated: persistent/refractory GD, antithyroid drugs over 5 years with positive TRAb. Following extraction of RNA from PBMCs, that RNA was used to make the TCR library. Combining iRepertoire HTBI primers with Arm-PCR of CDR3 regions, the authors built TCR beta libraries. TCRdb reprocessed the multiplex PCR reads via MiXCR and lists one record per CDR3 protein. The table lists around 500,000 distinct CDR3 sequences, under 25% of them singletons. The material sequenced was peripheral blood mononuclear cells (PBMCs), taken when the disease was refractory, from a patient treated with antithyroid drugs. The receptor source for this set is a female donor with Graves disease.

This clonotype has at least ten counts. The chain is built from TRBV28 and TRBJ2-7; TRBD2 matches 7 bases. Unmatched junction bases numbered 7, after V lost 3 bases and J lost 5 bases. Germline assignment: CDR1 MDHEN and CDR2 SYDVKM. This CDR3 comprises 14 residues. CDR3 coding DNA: TGTGCCAGCAGTTTGGGAGGGAGGGCCGACGAGCAGTACTTC. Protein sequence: CASSLGGRADEQYF.

CDR3 loop: CSVRTVSYEQYF. The DNA for the CDR3 is TGCAGCGTCAGGACAGTCTCCTACGAGCAGTACTTC. The chain joins TRBV29-1 to TRBJ2-7, with TRBD1 as a possible D gene (6 bases). CDR1 SQVTM and CDR2 ANQGSEA come from the germline V gene. The CDR3 has 12 amino acids. Between the trimmed V and J ends, which lost 6 bases and 0 bases, there was a span of 9 bases.

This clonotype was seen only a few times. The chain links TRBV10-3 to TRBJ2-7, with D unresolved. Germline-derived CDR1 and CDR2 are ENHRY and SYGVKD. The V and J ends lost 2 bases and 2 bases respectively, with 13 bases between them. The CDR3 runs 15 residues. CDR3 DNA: TGTGCCATCAGTGAGGGGCCCGGACGTCCCTACGAGCAGTACTTC. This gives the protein CAISEGPGRPYEQYF.

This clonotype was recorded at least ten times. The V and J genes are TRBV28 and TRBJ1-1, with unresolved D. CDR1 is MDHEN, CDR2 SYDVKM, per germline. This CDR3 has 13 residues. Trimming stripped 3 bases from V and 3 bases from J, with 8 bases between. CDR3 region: CASSFLVDTEAFF. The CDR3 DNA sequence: TGTGCCAGCAGTTTTCTCGTCGACACTGAAGCTTTCTTT.

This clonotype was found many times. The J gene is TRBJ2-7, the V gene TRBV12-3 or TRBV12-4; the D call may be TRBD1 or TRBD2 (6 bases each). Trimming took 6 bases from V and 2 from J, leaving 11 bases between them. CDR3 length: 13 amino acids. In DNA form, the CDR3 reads TGTGCCAGCAGATACAGGGAGGCCTACGAGCAGTACTTC. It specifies CASRYREAYEQYF.

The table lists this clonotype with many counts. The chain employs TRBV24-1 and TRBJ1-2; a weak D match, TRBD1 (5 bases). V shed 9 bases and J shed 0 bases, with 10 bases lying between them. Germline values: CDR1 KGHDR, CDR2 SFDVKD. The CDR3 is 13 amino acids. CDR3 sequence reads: CATDDRANYGYTF. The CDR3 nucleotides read TGTGCCACCGACGACAGAGCTAACTATGGCTACACCTTC.

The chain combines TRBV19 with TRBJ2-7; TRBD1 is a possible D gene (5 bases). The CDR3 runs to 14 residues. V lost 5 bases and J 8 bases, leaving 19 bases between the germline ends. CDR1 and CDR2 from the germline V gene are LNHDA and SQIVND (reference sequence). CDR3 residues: CASSDSAWSRKQYF. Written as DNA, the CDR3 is TGTGCCAGTAGTGACAGTGCGTGGAGTAGGAAGCAGTACTTC.

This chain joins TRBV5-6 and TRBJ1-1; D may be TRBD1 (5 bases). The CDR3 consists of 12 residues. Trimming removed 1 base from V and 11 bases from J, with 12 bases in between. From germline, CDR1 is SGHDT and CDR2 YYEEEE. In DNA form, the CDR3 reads TGTGCCAGCAGCTTGAGGGTAGGGACGGCTTTCTTT. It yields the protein CASSLRVGTAFF. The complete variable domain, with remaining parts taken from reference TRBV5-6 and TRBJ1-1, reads DAGVTQSPTHLIKTRGQQVTLRCSPKSGHDTVSWYQQALGQGPQFIFQYYEEEERQRGNFPDRFSGHQFPNYSSELNVNALLLGDSALYLCASSLRVGTAFFGQGTRLTVV.

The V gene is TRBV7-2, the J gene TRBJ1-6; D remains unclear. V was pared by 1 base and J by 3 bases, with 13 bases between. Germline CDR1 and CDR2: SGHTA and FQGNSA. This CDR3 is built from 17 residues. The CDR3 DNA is TGTGCCAGCAGCTTAGTGTCAGTGGGATTCTATAATTCACCCCTCCACTTT. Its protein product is CASSLVSVGFYNSPLHF.